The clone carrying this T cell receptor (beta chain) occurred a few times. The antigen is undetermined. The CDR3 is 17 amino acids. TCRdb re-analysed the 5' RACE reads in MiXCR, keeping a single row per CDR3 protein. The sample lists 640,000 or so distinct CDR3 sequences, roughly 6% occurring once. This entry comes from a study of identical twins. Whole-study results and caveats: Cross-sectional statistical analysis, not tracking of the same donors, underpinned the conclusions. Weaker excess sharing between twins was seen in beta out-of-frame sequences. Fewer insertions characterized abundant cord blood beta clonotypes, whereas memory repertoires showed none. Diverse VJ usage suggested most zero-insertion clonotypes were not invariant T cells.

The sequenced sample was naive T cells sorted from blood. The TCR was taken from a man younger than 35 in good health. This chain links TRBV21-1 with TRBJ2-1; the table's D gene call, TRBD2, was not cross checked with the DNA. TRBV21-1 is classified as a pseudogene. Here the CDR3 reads CASSTTRGLSPYNEQFF. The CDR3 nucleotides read TGTGCCAGCAGCACCACGCGGGGACTCTCCCCCTACAATGAGCAGTTCTTC.